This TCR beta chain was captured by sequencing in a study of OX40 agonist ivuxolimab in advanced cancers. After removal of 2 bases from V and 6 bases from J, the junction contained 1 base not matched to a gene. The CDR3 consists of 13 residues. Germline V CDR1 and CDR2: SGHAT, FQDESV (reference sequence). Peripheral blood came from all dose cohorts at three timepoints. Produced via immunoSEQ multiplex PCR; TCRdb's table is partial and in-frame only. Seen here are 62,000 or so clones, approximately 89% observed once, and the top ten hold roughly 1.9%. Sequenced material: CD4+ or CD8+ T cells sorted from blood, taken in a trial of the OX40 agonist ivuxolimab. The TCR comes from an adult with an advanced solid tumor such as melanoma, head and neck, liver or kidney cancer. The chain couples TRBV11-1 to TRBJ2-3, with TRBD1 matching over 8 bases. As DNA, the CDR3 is TGTGCCAGCAGCTTATGGACAGGGGATACGCAGTATTTT. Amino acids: CASSLWTGDTQYF.